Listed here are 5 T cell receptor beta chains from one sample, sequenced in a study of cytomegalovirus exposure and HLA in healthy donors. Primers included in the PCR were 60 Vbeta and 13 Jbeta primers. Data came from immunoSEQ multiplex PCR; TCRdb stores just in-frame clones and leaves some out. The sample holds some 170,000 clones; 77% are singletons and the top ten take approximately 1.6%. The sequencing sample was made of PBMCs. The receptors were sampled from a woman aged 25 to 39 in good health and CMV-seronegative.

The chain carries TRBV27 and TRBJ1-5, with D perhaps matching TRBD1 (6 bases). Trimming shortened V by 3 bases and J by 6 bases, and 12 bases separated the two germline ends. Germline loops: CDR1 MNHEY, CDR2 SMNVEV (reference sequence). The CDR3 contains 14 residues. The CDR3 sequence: CASSFAGEGQPQHF. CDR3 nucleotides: TGTGCCAGCAGTTTCGCAGGGGAAGGTCAGCCCCAGCATTTT.

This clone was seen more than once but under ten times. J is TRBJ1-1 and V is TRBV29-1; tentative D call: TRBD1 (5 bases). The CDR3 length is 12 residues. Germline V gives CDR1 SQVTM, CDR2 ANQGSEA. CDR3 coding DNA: TGCACCACTGGGGGGGACGACACTGAAGCTTTCTTT. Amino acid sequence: CTTGGDDTEAFF.

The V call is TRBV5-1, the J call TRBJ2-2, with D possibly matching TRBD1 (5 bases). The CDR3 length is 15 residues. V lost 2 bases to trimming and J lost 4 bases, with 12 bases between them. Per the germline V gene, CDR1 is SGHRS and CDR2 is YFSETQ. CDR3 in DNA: TGCGCCAGCAGCTTACAGGCCCGAGGCACCGGGGAGCTGTTTTTT. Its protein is CASSLQARGTGELFF.

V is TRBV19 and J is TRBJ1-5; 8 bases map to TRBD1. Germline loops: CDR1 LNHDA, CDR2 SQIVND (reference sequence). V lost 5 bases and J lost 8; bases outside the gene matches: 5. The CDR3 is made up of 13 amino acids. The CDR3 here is CASSDRGGEPQHF. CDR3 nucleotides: TGTGCCAGTAGTGACAGGGGAGGGGAGCCCCAGCATTTT. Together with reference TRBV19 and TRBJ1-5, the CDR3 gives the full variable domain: DGGITQSPKYLFRKEGQNVTLSCEQNLNHDAMYWYRQDPGQGLRLIYYSQIVNDFQKGDIAEGYSVSREKKESFPLTVTSAQKNPTAFYLCASSDRGGEPQHFGDGTRLSIL.

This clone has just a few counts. CDR3 loop: CASSLTGPTGELFF. The DNA for the CDR3 is TGTGCCAGCAGCTTAACGGGCCCCACCGGGGAGCTGTTTTTT. The genes are TRBV7-3 and TRBJ2-2; D ambiguous. CDR1 is SGHTA and CDR2 is FQGTGA in the germline V gene. The CDR3 length is 14 residues. V was clipped by 0 bases and J by 4 bases, with 6 bases between them.